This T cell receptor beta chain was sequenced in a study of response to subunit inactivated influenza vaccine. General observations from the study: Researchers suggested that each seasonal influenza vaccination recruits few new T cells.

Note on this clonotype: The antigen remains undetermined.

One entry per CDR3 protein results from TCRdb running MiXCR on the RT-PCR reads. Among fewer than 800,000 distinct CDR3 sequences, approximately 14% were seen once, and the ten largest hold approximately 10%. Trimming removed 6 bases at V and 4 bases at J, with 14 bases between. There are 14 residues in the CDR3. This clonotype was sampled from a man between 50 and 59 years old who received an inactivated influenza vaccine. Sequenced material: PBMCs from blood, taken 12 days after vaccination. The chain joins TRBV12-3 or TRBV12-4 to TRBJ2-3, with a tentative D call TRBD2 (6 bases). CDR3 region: CASRPHREPDTQYF. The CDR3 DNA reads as TGTGCCAGCAGACCGCACCGGGAGCCAGATACGCAGTATTTT.